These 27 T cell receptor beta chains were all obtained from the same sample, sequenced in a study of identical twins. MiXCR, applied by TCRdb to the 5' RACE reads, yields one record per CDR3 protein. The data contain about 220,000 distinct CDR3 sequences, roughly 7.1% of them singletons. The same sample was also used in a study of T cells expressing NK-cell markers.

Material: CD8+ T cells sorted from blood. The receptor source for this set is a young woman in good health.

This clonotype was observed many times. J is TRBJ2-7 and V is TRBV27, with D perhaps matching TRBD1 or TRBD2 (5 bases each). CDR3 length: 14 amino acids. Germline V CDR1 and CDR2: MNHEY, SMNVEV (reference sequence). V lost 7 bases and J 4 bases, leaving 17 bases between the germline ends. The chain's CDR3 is CASNPGTGPYEQYF. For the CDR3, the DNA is TGTGCCAGCAACCCTGGGACGGGACCTTACGAGCAGTACTTC.

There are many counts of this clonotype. CDR3 region: CASSGTSGGGNEQFF. The CDR3 DNA reads as TGTGCCAGCAGCGGGACTAGCGGGGGAGGAAATGAGCAGTTCTTC. The chain couples TRBV7-9 to TRBJ2-1; TRBD2 agrees at 14 bases. The CDR3 runs 15 residues. CDR1 is SEHNR, CDR2 FQNEAQ, per germline (reference sequence). J was trimmed by 7 bases and V by 5 bases; bases with no gene match: 4.

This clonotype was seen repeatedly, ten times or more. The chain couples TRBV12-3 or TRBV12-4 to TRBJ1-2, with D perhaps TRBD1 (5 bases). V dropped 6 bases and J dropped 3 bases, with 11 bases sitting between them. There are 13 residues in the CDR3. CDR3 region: CASSWDGDYGYTF. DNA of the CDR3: TGTGCCAGCAGCTGGGACGGGGACTATGGCTACACCTTC.

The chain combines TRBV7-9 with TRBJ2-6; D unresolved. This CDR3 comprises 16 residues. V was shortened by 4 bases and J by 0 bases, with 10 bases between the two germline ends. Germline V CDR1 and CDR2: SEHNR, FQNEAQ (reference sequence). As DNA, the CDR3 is TGTGCCAGCAGCTACGGAGCCCCCTCTGGGGCCAACGTCCTGACTTTC. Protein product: CASSYGAPSGANVLTF. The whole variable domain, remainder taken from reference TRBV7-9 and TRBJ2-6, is DTGVSQNPRHKITKRGQNVTFRCDPISEHNRLYWYRQTLGQGPEFLTYFQNEAQLEKSRLLSDRFSAERPKGSFSTLEIQRTEQGDSAMYLCASSYGAPSGANVLTFGAGSRLTVL.

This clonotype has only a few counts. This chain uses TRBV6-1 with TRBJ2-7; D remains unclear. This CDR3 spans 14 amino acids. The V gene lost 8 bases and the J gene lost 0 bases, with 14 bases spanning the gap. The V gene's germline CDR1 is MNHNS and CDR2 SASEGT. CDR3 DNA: TGTGCCAGCGGGAACAGTGTTAGCTCCTACGAGCAGTACTTC. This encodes CASGNSVSSYEQYF.

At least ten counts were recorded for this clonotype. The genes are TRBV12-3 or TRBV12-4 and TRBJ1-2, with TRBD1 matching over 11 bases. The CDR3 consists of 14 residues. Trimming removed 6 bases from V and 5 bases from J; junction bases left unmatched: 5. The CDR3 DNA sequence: TGTGCCAGCAGGGGGGACAGGGGGATTTATGGCTACACCTTC. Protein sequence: CASRGDRGIYGYTF.

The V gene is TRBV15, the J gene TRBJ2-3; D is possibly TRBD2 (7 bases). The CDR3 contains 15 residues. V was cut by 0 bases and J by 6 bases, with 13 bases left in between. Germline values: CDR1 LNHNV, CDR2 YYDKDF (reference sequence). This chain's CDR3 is CATSREGGGTDTQYF. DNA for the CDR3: TGTGCCACCAGCAGAGAAGGGGGGGGGACGGATACGCAGTATTTT.

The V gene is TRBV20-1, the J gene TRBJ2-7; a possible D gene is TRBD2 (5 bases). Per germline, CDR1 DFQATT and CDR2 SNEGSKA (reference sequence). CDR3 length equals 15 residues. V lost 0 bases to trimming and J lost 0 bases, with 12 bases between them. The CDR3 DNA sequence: TGCAGTGCTAGAGATCGCAGCGGTCCCTCCTACGAGCAGTACTTC. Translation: CSARDRSGPSYEQYF.

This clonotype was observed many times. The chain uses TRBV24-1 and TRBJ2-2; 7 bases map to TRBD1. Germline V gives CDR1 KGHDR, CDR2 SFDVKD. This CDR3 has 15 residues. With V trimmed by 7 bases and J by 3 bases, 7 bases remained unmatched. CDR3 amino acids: CATRSGQADTGELFF. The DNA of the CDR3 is TGTGCCACCAGGTCCGGACAGGCGGACACCGGGGAGCTGTTTTTT.

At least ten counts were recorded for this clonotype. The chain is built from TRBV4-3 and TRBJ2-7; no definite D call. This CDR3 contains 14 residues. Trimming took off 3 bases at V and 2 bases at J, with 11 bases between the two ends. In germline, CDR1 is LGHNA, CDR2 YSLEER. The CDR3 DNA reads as TGCGCCAGCAGCCAGAGCAGGTCCACCTACGAGCAGTACTTC. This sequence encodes CASSQSRSTYEQYF.

The CDR3 DNA reads TGTGCTAGTGGCGACAGGGAAGAGCAGTACTTC. Amino acid sequence: CASGDREEQYF. The chain is built from TRBV12-5 and TRBJ2-7; 7 bases line up with TRBD1. From germline, CDR1 is LGHNT and CDR2 FRNRAP. This CDR3 has 11 residues. After removal of 6 bases from V and 7 bases from J, the junction contained 3 bases not matched to a gene.

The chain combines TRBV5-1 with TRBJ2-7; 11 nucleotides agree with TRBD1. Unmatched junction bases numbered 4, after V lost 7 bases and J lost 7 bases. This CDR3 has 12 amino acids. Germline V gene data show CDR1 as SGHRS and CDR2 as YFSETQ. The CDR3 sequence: CASRDRGSEQYF. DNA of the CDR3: TGCGCCAGCCGGGACAGGGGGAGTGAGCAGTACTTC. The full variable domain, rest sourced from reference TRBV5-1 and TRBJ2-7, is KAGVTQTPRYLIKTRGQQVTLSCSPISGHRSVSWYQQTPGQGLQFLFEYFSETQRNKGNFPGRFSGRQFSNSRSEMNVSTLELGDSALYLCASRDRGSEQYFGPGTRLTVT.

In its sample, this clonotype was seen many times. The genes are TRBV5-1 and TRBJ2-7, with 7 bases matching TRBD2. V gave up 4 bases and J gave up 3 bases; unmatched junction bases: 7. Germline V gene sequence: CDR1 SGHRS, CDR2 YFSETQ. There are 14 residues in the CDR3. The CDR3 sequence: CASSVGRGLYEQYF. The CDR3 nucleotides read TGCGCCAGCAGCGTAGGGAGGGGACTCTACGAGCAGTACTTC.

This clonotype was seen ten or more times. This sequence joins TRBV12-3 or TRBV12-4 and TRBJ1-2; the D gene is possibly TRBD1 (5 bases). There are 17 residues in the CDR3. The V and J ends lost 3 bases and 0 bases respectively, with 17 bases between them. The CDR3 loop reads CASSFGAAILANYGYTF. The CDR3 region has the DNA TGTGCCAGCAGTTTCGGGGCAGCAATTCTAGCTAACTATGGCTACACCTTC.

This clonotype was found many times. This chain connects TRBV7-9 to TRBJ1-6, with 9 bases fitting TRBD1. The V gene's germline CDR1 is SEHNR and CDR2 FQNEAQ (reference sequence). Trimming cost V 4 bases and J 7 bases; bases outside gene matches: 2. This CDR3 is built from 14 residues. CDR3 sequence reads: CASSWDRANSPLHF. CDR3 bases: TGTGCCAGCAGCTGGGACAGGGCAAATTCACCCCTCCACTTT.

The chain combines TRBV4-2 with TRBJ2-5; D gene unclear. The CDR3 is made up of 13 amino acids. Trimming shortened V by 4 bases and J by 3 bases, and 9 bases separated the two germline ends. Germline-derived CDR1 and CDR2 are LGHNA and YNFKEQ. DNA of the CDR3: TGTGCCAGCAGCCTAGCCCTAGAAGAGACCCAGTACTTC. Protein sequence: CASSLALEETQYF.

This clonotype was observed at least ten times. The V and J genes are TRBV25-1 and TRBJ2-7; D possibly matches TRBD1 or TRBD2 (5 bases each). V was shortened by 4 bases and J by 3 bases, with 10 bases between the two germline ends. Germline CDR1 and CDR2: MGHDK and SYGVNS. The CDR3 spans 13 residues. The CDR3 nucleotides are TGTGCCAGCAGTGTGGGACCCCTCTACGAGCAGTACTTC. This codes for CASSVGPLYEQYF.

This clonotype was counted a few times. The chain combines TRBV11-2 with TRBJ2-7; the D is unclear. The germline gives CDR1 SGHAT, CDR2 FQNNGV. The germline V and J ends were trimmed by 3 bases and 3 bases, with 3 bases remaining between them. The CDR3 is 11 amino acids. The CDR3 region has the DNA TGTGCCAGCAGCTTCATCTACGAGCAGTACTTC. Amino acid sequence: CASSFIYEQYF.

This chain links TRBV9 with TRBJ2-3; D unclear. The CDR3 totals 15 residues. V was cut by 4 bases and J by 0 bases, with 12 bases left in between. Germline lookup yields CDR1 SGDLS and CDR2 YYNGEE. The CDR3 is CASSPDPTSTDTQYF. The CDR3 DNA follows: TGTGCCAGCAGCCCGGACCCTACTAGCACAGATACGCAGTATTTT.

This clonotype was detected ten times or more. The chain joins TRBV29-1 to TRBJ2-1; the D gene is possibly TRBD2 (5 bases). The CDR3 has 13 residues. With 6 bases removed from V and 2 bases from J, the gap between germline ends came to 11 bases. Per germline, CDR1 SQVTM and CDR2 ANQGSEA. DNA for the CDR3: TGCAGCGTCTGGACTCACACCTACAATGAGCAGTTCTTC. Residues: CSVWTHTYNEQFF.

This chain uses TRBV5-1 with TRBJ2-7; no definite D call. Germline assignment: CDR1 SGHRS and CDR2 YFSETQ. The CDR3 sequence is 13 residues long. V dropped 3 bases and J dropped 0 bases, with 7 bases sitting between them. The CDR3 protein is CASSSLSSYEQYF. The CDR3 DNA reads TGCGCCAGCAGCTCCTTAAGCTCCTACGAGCAGTACTTC.

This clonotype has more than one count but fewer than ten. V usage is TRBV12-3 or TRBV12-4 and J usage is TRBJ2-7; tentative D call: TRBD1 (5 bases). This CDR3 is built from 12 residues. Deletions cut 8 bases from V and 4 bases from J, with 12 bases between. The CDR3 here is CASGRTFYEQYF. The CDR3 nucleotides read TGTGCCAGCGGGCGGACATTTTACGAGCAGTACTTC.

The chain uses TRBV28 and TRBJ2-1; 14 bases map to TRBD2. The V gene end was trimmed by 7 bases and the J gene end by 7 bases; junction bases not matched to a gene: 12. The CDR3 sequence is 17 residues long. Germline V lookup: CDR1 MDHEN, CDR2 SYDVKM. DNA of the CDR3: TGTGCCAGCACCTTCCGGGGTGGGACTAGCGGGAGAAATGAGCAGTTCTTC. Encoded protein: CASTFRGGTSGRNEQFF.

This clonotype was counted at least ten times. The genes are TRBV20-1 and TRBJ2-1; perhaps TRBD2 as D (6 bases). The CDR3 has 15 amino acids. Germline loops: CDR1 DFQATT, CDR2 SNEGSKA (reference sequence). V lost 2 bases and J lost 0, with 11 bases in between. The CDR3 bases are TGCAGTGCTAGATCTGGGGGGAGCTCCTACAATGAGCAGTTCTTC. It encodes CSARSGGSSYNEQFF.

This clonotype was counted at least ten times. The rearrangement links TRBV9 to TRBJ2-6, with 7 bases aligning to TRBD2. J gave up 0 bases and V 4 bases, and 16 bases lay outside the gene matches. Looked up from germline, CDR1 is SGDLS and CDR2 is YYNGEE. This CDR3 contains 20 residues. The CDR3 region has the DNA TGTGCCAGCAGCTCAAGACGGGGGGAAAGTGCCTACTCTGGGGCCAACGTCCTGACTTTC. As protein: CASSSRRGESAYSGANVLTF.

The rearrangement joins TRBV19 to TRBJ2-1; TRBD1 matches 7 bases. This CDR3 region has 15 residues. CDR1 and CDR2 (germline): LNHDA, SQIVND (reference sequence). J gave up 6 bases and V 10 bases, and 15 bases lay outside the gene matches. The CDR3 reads CATATGTVDFNEQFF. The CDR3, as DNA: TGTGCCACCGCTACGGGGACAGTCGATTTCAATGAGCAGTTCTTC. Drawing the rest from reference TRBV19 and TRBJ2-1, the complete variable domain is DGGITQSPKYLFRKEGQNVTLSCEQNLNHDAMYWYRQDPGQGLRLIYYSQIVNDFQKGDIAEGYSVSREKKESFPLTVTSAQKNPTAFYLCATATGTVDFNEQFFGPGTRLTVL.

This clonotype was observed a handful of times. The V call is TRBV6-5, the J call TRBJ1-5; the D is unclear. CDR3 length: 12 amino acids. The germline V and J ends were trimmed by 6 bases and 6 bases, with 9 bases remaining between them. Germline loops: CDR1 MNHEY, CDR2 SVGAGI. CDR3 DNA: TGTGCCAGCAGCACAACCGGTCAGCCCCAGCATTTT. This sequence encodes CASSTTGQPQHF.